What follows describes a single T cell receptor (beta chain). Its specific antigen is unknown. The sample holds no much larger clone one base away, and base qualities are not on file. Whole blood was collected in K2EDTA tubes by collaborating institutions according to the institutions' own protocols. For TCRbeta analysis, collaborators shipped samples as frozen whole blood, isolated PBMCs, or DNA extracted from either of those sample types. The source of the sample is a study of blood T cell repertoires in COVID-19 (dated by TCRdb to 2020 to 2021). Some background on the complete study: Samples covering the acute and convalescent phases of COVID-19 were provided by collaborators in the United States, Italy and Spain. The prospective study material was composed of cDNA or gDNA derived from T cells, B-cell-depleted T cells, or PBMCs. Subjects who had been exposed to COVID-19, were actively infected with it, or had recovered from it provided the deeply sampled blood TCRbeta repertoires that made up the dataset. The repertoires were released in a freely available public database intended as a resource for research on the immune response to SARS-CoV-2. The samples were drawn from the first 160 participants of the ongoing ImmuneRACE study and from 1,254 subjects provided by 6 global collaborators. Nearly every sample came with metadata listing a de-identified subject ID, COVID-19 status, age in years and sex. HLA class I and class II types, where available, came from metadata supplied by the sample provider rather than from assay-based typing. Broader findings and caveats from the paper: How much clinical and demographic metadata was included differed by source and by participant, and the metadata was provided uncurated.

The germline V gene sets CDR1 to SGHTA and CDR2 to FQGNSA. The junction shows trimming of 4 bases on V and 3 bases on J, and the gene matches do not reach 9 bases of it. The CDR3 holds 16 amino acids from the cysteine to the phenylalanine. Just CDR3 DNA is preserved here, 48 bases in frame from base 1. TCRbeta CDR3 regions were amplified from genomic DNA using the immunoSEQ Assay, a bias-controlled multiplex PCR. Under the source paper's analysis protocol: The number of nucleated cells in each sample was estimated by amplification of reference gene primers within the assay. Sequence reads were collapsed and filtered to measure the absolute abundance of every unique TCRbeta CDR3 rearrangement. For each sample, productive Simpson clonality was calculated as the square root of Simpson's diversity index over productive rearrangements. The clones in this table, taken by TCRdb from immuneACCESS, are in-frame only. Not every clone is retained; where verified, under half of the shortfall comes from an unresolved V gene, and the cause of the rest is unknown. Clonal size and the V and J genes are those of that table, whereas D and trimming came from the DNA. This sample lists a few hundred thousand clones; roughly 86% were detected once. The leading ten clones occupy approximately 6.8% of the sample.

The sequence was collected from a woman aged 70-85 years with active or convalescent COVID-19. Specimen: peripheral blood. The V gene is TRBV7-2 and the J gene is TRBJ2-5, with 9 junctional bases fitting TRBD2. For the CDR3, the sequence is CASSSPLSGGEETQYF. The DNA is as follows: TGTGCCAGCAGCTCCCCCCTTAGCGGGGGAGAAGAGACCCAGTACTTC.